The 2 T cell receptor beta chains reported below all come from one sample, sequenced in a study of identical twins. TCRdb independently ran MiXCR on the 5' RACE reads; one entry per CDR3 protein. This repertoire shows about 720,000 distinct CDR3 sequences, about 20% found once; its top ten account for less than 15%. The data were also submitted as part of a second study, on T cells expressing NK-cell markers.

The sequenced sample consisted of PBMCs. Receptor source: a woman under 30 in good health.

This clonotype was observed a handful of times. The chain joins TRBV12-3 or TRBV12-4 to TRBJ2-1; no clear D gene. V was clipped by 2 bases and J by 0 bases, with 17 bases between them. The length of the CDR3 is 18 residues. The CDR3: CASSLSHSTLSSYNEQFF. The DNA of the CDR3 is TGTGCCAGCAGTTTAAGCCACTCGACTCTTAGCTCCTACAATGAGCAGTTCTTC.

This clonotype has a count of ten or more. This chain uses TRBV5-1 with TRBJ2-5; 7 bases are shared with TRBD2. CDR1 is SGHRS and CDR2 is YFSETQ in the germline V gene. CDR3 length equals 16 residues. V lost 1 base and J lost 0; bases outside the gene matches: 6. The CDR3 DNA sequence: TGCGCCAGCAGCTTGCTTAGCGGGCGGTACCAAGAGACCCAGTACTTC. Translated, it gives CASSLLSGRYQETQYF.